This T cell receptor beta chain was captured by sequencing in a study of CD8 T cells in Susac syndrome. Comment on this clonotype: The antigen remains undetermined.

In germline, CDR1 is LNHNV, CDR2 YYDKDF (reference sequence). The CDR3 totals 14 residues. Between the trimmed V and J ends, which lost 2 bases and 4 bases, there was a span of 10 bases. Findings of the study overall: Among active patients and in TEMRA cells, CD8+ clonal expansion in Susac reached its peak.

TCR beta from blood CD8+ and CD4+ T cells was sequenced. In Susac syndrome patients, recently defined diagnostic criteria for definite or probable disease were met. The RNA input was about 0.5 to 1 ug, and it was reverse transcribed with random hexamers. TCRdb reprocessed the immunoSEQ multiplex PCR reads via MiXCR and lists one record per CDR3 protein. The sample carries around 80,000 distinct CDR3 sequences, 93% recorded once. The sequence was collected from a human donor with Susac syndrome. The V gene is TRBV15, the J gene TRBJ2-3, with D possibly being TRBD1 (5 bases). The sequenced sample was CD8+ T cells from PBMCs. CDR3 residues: CATSRKTAADTQYF. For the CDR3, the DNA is TGTGCCACCAGCAGAAAGACAGCAGCAGATACGCAGTATTTT.